These T cell receptor beta chains were read from a single sample in a study of cytomegalovirus exposure and HLA in healthy donors. Only in-frame clones appear in the TCRdb table, and some are missing; sequencing was by immunoSEQ multiplex PCR. This table has fewer than 200,000 clones, roughly three quarters appearing once. The sequenced sample consisted of PBMCs. The source is a man aged 18 to 35 in good health and CMV-seropositive. Both conserved end residues are part of each CDR3. Expanded clones get a size class; other rows say once, few or many, or leave the size out.

j_call: TRBJ2-6; clone_size: NA; v_call: TRBV27; cdr3_aa: CASDTNLSGANVLTF
j_call: NA; clone_size: NA; v_call: TRBV18; cdr3_aa: CASSPLLAEVSYEQYF
j_call: TRBJ2-1; clone_size: NA; v_call: TRBV6-1; cdr3_aa: CASSDPGLEQFF
j_call: TRBJ2-3; clone_size: NA; v_call: TRBV9; cdr3_aa: CASRTGVEADTQYF
j_call: TRBJ1-1; clone_size: NA; v_call: TRBV6-4; cdr3_aa: CASSEYRGTEAFF
j_call: TRBJ1-6; clone_size: once; v_call: TRBV7-2; cdr3_aa: CASSSQQGFNSPLHF
j_call: TRBJ1-5; clone_size: once; v_call: TRBV10-2; cdr3_aa: CASSEPDRGANQPQHF
j_call: TRBJ2-2; clone_size: once; v_call: TRBV5-1; cdr3_aa: CASSSGLRDTGELFF
j_call: TRBJ2-7; clone_size: NA; v_call: TRBV15; cdr3_aa: CATSRDGRGFDEQYF
j_call: TRBJ2-6; clone_size: few; v_call: TRBV9; cdr3_aa: CASSDSASGANVLTF
j_call: TRBJ1-1; clone_size: NA; v_call: TRBV5-1; cdr3_aa: CASSSEPVLLNTEAFF
j_call: TRBJ1-1; clone_size: NA; v_call: TRBV9; cdr3_aa: CASSVGLTDEAFF
j_call: TRBJ1-2; clone_size: NA; v_call: TRBV13; cdr3_aa: CASSLGREDYGYTF
j_call: TRBJ1-5; clone_size: NA; v_call: TRBV6-1; cdr3_aa: CASSEGGGQPQHF
j_call: TRBJ2-1; clone_size: NA; v_call: TRBV9; cdr3_aa: CASSVDETGPYNEQFF
j_call: TRBJ1-2; clone_size: NA; v_call: TRBV6-5; cdr3_aa: CATRELDTGGDYTF
j_call: TRBJ2-7; clone_size: NA; v_call: TRBV7-2; cdr3_aa: CASSPRGGASYEQYF
j_call: TRBJ1-4; clone_size: NA; v_call: TRBV6-6; cdr3_aa: CASMKGNEKLFF
j_call: TRBJ2-5; clone_size: NA; v_call: TRBV29-1; cdr3_aa: CSVADRGWATIQETQYF
j_call: TRBJ1-6; clone_size: NA; v_call: TRBV30; cdr3_aa: CAWSVRSSYNSPLHF
j_call: TRBJ1-4; clone_size: NA; v_call: TRBV6-1; cdr3_aa: CASSEGQENEKLFF
j_call: TRBJ1-5; clone_size: NA; v_call: TRBV7-8; cdr3_aa: CASSLYLENNQPQHF
j_call: TRBJ1-1; clone_size: NA; v_call: TRBV27; cdr3_aa: CASSLRSGNTEAFF
j_call: NA; clone_size: NA; v_call: TRBV4-1; cdr3_aa: CASSQVEGTGYEQYF
j_call: TRBJ2-5; clone_size: NA; v_call: TRBV5-1; cdr3_aa: CASSDRQETQYF
j_call: TRBJ2-7; clone_size: NA; v_call: TRBV10-1; cdr3_aa: CASSDPGLAGYEQYF
j_call: TRBJ1-1; clone_size: NA; v_call: TRBV7-9; cdr3_aa: CASRVTRGGNTEAFF
j_call: TRBJ1-1; clone_size: NA; v_call: TRBV5-6; cdr3_aa: CASFRQGEFVNTEAFF
j_call: TRBJ2-1; clone_size: NA; v_call: TRBV2; cdr3_aa: CASSEDEAWEQFF
j_call: TRBJ1-6; clone_size: once; v_call: TRBV5-1; cdr3_aa: CASSLDRGFDLPLHF
j_call: NA; clone_size: NA; v_call: TRBV5-8; cdr3_aa: CASSLVGTGADEQYF
j_call: TRBJ1-6; clone_size: NA; v_call: TRBV7-9; cdr3_aa: CASSQGHANSPLHF
j_call: TRBJ1-4; clone_size: NA; v_call: TRBV15; cdr3_aa: CATSRDRGSAEKLFF
j_call: TRBJ1-2; clone_size: NA; v_call: TRBV4-3; cdr3_aa: CASSQGTGTGYGYTF
j_call: TRBJ1-4; clone_size: NA; v_call: TRBV25-1; cdr3_aa: CASSEGGILNEKLFF
j_call: TRBJ2-5; clone_size: NA; v_call: TRBV6-4; cdr3_aa: CASSDDAGTGSETQYF
j_call: TRBJ2-5; clone_size: few; v_call: TRBV10-3; cdr3_aa: CAISESPGQQETQYF
j_call: TRBJ2-1; clone_size: NA; v_call: TRBV5-6; cdr3_aa: CASSFGVGNEQFF
j_call: TRBJ2-3; clone_size: NA; v_call: TRBV7-2; cdr3_aa: CASSLIGGASDTQYF
j_call: TRBJ2-3; clone_size: few; v_call: TRBV4-1; cdr3_aa: CASSQGRTSGGANTQYF
j_call: TRBJ2-7; clone_size: NA; v_call: TRBV2; cdr3_aa: CASSEATSGSYEQYF
j_call: TRBJ2-3; clone_size: NA; v_call: TRBV9; cdr3_aa: CASEGLAGGIDTQYF
j_call: TRBJ2-6; clone_size: NA; v_call: TRBV11-2; cdr3_aa: CASSRDSGANVLTF
j_call: TRBJ1-1; clone_size: NA; v_call: TRBV25-1; cdr3_aa: CASSDGAGGYTEAFF
j_call: TRBJ2-7; clone_size: NA; v_call: TRBV9; cdr3_aa: CASSRTGVGEQYF
j_call: TRBJ2-7; clone_size: NA; v_call: TRBV6-5; cdr3_aa: CASSYRDRGYEQYF
j_call: TRBJ2-7; clone_size: NA; v_call: TRBV28; cdr3_aa: CASSQPGQVLNEQYF
j_call: TRBJ2-1; clone_size: NA; v_call: TRBV4-1; cdr3_aa: CASSQEGLAGNNEQFF
j_call: TRBJ1-2; clone_size: NA; v_call: TRBV10-3; cdr3_aa: CAIGGSWANYGYTF
j_call: TRBJ2-1; clone_size: once; v_call: TRBV2; cdr3_aa: CASSDLLAGPYNEQFF
j_call: TRBJ1-2; clone_size: NA; v_call: TRBV9; cdr3_aa: CASSVEGALYTF
j_call: TRBJ2-7; clone_size: NA; v_call: TRBV2; cdr3_aa: CASRTKQAELPYEQYF
j_call: TRBJ2-3; clone_size: few; v_call: TRBV7-2; cdr3_aa: CASSSPTSAGWYTQYF
j_call: TRBJ2-7; clone_size: NA; v_call: TRBV18; cdr3_aa: CASSRSSYEQYF
j_call: TRBJ1-2; clone_size: NA; v_call: TRBV7-9; cdr3_aa: CASSSNYRPGGYTF
j_call: TRBJ2-3; clone_size: NA; v_call: TRBV29-1; cdr3_aa: CSVWGLPMDTQYF
j_call: TRBJ1-4; clone_size: NA; v_call: TRBV20-1; cdr3_aa: CSATQGAKLFF